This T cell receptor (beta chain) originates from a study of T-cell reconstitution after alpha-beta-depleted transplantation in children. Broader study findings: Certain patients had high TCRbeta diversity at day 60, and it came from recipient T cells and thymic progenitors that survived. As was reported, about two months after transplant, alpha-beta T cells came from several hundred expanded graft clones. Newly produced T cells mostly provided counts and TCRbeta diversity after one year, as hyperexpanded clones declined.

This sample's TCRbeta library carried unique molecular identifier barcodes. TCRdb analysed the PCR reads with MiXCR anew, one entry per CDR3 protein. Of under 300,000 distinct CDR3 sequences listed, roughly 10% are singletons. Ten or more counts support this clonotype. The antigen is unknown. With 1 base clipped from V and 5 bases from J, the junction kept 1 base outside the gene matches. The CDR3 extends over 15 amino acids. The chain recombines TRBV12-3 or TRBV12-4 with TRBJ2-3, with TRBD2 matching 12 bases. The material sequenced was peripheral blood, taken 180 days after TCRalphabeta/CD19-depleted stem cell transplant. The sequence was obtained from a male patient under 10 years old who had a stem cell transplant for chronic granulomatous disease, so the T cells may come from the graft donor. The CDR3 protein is CASSLETSGRDTQYF. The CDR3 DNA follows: TGTGCCAGCAGTTTAGAGACTAGCGGGAGAGATACGCAGTATTTT.